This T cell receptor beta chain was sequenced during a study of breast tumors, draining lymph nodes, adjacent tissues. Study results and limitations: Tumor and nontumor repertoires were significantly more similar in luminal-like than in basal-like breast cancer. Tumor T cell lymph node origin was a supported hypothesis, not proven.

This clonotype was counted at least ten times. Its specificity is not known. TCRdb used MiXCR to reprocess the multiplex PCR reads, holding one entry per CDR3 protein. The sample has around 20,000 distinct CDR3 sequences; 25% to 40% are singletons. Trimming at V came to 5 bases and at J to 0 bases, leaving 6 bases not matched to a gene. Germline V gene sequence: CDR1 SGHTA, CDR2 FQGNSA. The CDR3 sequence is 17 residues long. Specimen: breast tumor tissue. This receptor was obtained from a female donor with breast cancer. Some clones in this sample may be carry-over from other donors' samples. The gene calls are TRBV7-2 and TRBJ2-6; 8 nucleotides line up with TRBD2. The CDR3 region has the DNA TGTGCCAGCAGCGAGCGGGGGAGCGCCTCTGGGGCCAACGTCCTGACTTTC. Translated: CASSERGSASGANVLTF.